The 12 T cell receptor beta chains below were found in one sample sequenced in a study of spatial heterogeneity in lung cancer. Study-wide points: Counts of expanded alpha and beta TCRs within tumors tracked the tumor nonsynonymous mutation count.

TCRdb re-called the 5' RACE reads through MiXCR, storing one row per CDR3 protein. The repertoire has about 100,000 distinct CDR3 sequences, 4.4% of them found once; the top ten carry over 20%. For these TCRs, the target antigens are not known. Time point here: sample taken at primary tumor resection. The sample was lung tumor tissue, taken at surgery. The source is a male donor with early-stage non-small cell lung cancer.

This clonotype was detected ten times or more. The chain is built from TRBV20-1 and TRBJ2-1; perhaps TRBD1 as D (6 bases). The V gene lost 4 bases and the J gene lost 6 bases, with 13 bases spanning the gap. CDR3 length: 13 residues. Germline CDR1 is DFQATT and CDR2 is SNEGSKA (reference sequence). CDR3 nucleotides: TGCAGTGCTAAGGCAGGGGTCTTCAATGAGCAGTTCTTC. Amino acids: CSAKAGVFNEQFF.

This clonotype was seen many times. The chain couples TRBV11-3 to TRBJ2-1; D is undetermined. The CDR3 contains 13 residues. The V gene lost 2 bases and the J gene lost 9 bases, with 11 bases spanning the gap. Germline V gene lookup returns CDR1 SGHNT and CDR2 YENEEA. The CDR3 loop reads CASSLLPESEQFF. The CDR3 region has the DNA TGTGCCAGCAGCTTATTACCGGAAAGTGAGCAGTTCTTC.

Ten or more counts support this clonotype. The genes are TRBV10-3 and TRBJ1-6, with TRBD1 identical over 8 bases. Germline V gene sequence: CDR1 ENHRY, CDR2 SYGVKD. This CDR3 region has 15 residues. Germline trimming cut 3 bases from V and 10 bases from J; bases unmatched to any gene: 8. The CDR3 loop is CAISDGDRGDSPLHF. As DNA, the CDR3 is TGTGCCATCAGTGATGGCGACAGGGGAGACTCACCCCTCCACTTT.

This clonotype was picked up many times. The gene calls are TRBV10-3 and TRBJ2-1; no clear D. This CDR3 has 14 amino acids. The germline CDR1 and CDR2 sequences are ENHRY and SYGVKD. Trimming took 6 bases from V and 0 from J, leaving 9 bases between them. CDR3 in amino acids: CAIRGFGSYNEQFF. The CDR3 nucleotides read TGTGCCATCAGGGGGTTTGGCTCCTACAATGAGCAGTTCTTC.

This clonotype was counted between two and nine times. The chain links TRBV7-2 to TRBJ1-1; TRBD1 might be the D (6 bases). The CDR3 runs 16 residues. Germline V CDR1 and CDR2: SGHTA, FQGNSA. Between the trimmed V and J ends, which lost 3 bases and 0 bases, there was a span of 14 bases. CDR3 coding DNA: TGTGCCAGCAGCTTCCGCTCCCAGGGGATGAACACTGAAGCTTTCTTT. Protein: CASSFRSQGMNTEAFF.

The rearrangement uses TRBV18 and TRBJ1-1; D ambiguous. Between the trimmed V and J ends, which lost 0 bases and 0 bases, there was a span of 14 bases. CDR1 is KGHSH, CDR2 LQKENI, per germline. The CDR3 spans 17 residues. The DNA of the CDR3 is TGTGCCAGCTCACCACCGTCGGGTGTTTGGGTGAACACTGAAGCTTTCTTT. Translated: CASSPPSGVWVNTEAFF. Full variable domain (outside the CDR3, taken from reference TRBV18 and TRBJ1-1): NAGVMQNPRHLVRRRGQEARLRCSPMKGHSHVYWYRQLPEEGLKFMVYLQKENIIDESGMPKERFSAEFPKEGPSILRIQQVVRGDSAAYFCASSPPSGVWVNTEAFFGQGTRLTVV.

This clonotype was found many times. The rearrangement links TRBV7-9 to TRBJ2-1, with D possibly TRBD2 on 5 matching bases. Germline V gene lookup returns CDR1 SEHNR and CDR2 FQNEAQ (reference sequence). Between the trimmed V and J ends, which lost 3 bases and 9 bases, there was a span of 18 bases. The length of the CDR3 is 15 residues. The CDR3 sequence: CASSLEPRAQGEQFF. The CDR3 DNA reads TGTGCCAGCAGCTTGGAACCGAGGGCACAAGGTGAGCAGTTCTTC.

This clonotype was picked up many times. CDR3 coding DNA: TGTGCCAGCAGTTTAGGTGGAATGAACACTGAAGCTTTCTTT. Its translation: CASSLGGMNTEAFF. The chain uses TRBV27 and TRBJ1-1; no definite D call. The length of the CDR3 is 14 residues. The V end was cut by 2 bases, the J end by 0 bases, with 7 bases between. In germline, CDR1 is MNHEY, CDR2 SMNVEV (reference sequence).

This clonotype was recorded many times. The chain couples TRBV24-1 to TRBJ1-5; 7 bases match TRBD1. Germline-derived CDR1 and CDR2 are KGHDR and SFDVKD. The CDR3 is 13 amino acids. J lost 7 bases, V lost 5 bases, and 4 bases had no gene match. CDR3 in DNA: TGTGCCACCAGTGGAGGGGGCCGACAGCCCCAGCATTTT. Protein sequence: CATSGGGRQPQHF.

Ten or more counts support this clonotype. The genes are TRBV7-9 and TRBJ2-7, with no clear D. This CDR3 has 11 amino acids. Trimming stripped 3 bases from V and 6 bases from J, with 6 bases between. Germline assignment: CDR1 SEHNR and CDR2 FQNEAQ (reference sequence). The CDR3 DNA reads TGTGCCAGCAGCTTTACAGCCGAGCAGTACTTC. Its protein is CASSFTAEQYF.

This clonotype was seen only a few times. The V call is TRBV20-1, the J call TRBJ2-5; TRBD1 matches 7 bases. The CDR3 runs to 14 residues. Germline CDR1 is DFQATT and CDR2 is SNEGSKA (reference sequence). V lost 6 bases, J lost 1 base, and 8 bases stayed unmatched. CDR3 residues: CSAHDRVRQETQYF. CDR3 sequence (DNA): TGCAGTGCCCACGACAGGGTGCGCCAAGAGACCCAGTACTTC.

This clonotype has a count of ten or more. V gene TRBV7-9 combines with J gene TRBJ2-3, with D maybe TRBD2 (5 bases). The V end lost 5 bases, the J end lost 2 bases, and 17 bases lay between the germline ends. From germline, CDR1 is SEHNR and CDR2 FQNEAQ (reference sequence). The CDR3 is 16 residues long. CDR3: CASSPSLEAHTDTQYF. CDR3 DNA: TGTGCCAGCAGCCCCTCACTGGAGGCCCACACAGATACGCAGTATTTT.